These T cell receptor beta chains were read from a single sample in a study of shared clonotypes between healthy human individuals. The table came from immunoSEQ multiplex PCR; TCRdb's copy has only in-frame clones and leaves some out. Of more than 550,000 clones listed, 55% to 75% were seen once; the top ten hold approximately 2%. Sequencing was done on a sample of memory CD4+ T cells sorted from blood. These receptor sequences come from a woman aged 25 to 39 in good health. The CDR3 runs from the conserved cysteine through the conserved F or W. The D gene is left open where the match is weak. Not all rows give a size; the values are once, few, many and, for expanded clones, a class.

v_call	j_call	clone_size	d_call	cdr3_aa	cdr3_nt
TRBV18	TRBJ1-5	many	TRBD1	CASSPTGGGMLEPQHF	TGTGCCAGCTCACCGACAGGGGGAGGAATGTTGGAGCCCCAGCATTTT
TRBV19	TRBJ1-3	-	-	CASSILQDSGNTIYF	TGTGCCAGTAGTATACTACAGGACTCTGGAAACACCATATATTTT
TRBV6-5	TRBJ1-4	-	-	CASGGAGEKLFF	TGTGCCAGCGGAGGGGCAGGTGAAAAACTGTTTTTT
TRBV7-9	TRBJ1-1	-	-	CASSLLMDTTEAFF	TGTGCCAGCAGCTTACTGATGGATACCACTGAAGCTTTCTTT
TRBV5-4	TRBJ1-1	-	TRBD1	CASSLGDRRVTEAFF	TGTGCCAGCAGCTTGGGGGACAGGAGGGTTACTGAAGCTTTCTTT
TRBV29-1	TRBJ2-5	-	-	CSVENTGKETQYF	TGCAGCGTTGAAAACACGGGTAAAGAGACCCAGTACTTC
TRBV7-3	TRBJ2-1	few	TRBD1	CASSLTPAGTGSSYNEQFF	TGTGCCAGCAGCTTAACCCCGGCCGGGACAGGGAGCTCCTACAATGAGCAGTTCTTC
TRBV9	TRBJ1-4	-	TRBD1	CASSAPGTGGFQEKLFF	TGTGCCAGCAGCGCCCCCGGGACAGGGGGCTTTCAGGAAAAACTGTTTTTT
TRBV7-6	TRBJ2-7	-	-	CASSLGSLGHYEQYF	TGTGCCAGCAGCTTAGGCTCCCTGGGACACTACGAGCAGTACTTC
TRBV18	TRBJ2-1	-	-	CASSPGTGLIAGAHNEQFF	TGTGCCAGCTCTCCCGGGACAGGGTTGATAGCGGGAGCCCACAATGAGCAGTTCTTC
TRBV4-1	TRBJ1-2	-	-	CASSRAQGGDGYTF	TGCGCCAGCAGCCGAGCACAGGGTGGTGATGGCTACACCTTC
TRBV10-3	TRBJ2-3	-	TRBD1	CAIRTGVSTDTQYF	TGTGCCATCAGGACAGGGGTTAGTACAGATACGCAGTATTTT
TRBV10-3	TRBJ1-5	many	TRBD1	CAISDDRDQPQHF	TGTGCCATCAGTGACGACAGGGATCAGCCCCAGCATTTT
TRBV11-2	TRBJ1-1	few	-	CASSHSGGREGTEAFF	TGTGCCAGCAGCCATTCCGGTGGCAGGGAAGGCACTGAAGCTTTCTTT
TRBV13	TRBJ2-5	-	TRBD1	CASSDDRGQETQYF	TGTGCCAGCAGCGACGACAGGGGACAAGAGACCCAGTACTTC
TRBV6-1	TRBJ1-2	-	-	CAAGGNYGYTF	TGTGCAGCCGGGGGAAACTATGGCTACACCTTC
TRBV5-1	TRBJ2-2	-	TRBD2	CASSLAAGATGELFF	TGCGCCAGCAGCTTAGCAGCGGGAGCCACCGGGGAGCTGTTTTTT
TRBV7-2	TRBJ1-6	-	-	CASSLGTQLYSPLHF	TGTGCCAGCAGCTTAGGGACACAACTTTATTCACCCCTCCACTTT
TRBV2	TRBJ1-5	-	TRBD1	CASKSDRFSNQPQHF	TGTGCCAGCAAGTCGGACAGGTTCAGCAATCAGCCCCAGCATTTT
TRBV28	TRBJ1-1	-	-	CASRHLDRTNTEAFF	TGTGCCAGCAGGCACCTAGACAGGACGAACACTGAAGCTTTCTTT
TRBV5-1	TRBJ2-1	-	-	CASSLWVDNEQFF	TGCGCCAGCAGCTTGTGGGTCGACAATGAGCAGTTCTTC
TRBV5-1	TRBJ1-3	-	-	CASSPEAGAGGNTIYF	TGCGCCAGCAGCCCCGAGGCAGGGGCCGGGGGAAACACCATATATTTT
TRBV5-1	TRBJ2-5	-	TRBD2	CASSLAIRGGKLETQYF	TGCGCCAGCAGCTTGGCGATTCGGGGAGGGAAGTTAGAGACCCAGTACTTC
TRBV27	TRBJ2-1	-	-	CASSLFRVGNEQFF	TGTGCCAGCAGTTTATTTCGGGTCGGCAACGAGCAGTTCTTC
TRBV4-1	TRBJ2-5	-	-	CASSLGIQETQYF	TGCGCCAGCAGCCTCGGGATTCAAGAGACCCAGTACTTC
TRBV10-3	TRBJ1-1	-	TRBD1	CAISLGTGVSTEAFF	TGTGCCATCAGCCTCGGGACAGGGGTTTCCACTGAAGCTTTCTTT
TRBV27	TRBJ2-3	many	-	CASSDRLILTDTQYF	TGTGCCAGCAGTGACCGCTTAATTTTAACAGATACGCAGTATTTT
TRBV19	TRBJ2-1	-	-	CASSIMDHNEQFF	TGTGCCAGTAGTATTATGGACCACAATGAGCAGTTCTTC
TRBV4-2	TRBJ2-7	many	TRBD2	CASSQDQLAGGREQYF	TGTGCCAGCAGCCAAGATCAACTAGCGGGAGGGCGGGAGCAGTACTTC
TRBV29-1	TRBJ2-1	-	TRBD1	CSVDDRGRINEQFF	TGCAGCGTAGACGACAGGGGAAGGATCAATGAGCAGTTCTTC
TRBV5-1	TRBJ2-2	-	TRBD2	CASSQGLDGELFF	TGCGCCAGCAGCCAAGGACTAGACGGGGAGCTGTTTTTT
TRBV18	TRBJ2-1	-	-	CASSLQAASDEQFF	TGTGCCAGCTCACTCCAGGCGGCTAGCGATGAGCAGTTCTTC
TRBV21-1	TRBJ1-1	-	-	CASSKVIVILFTEAFF	TGTGCCAGCAGCAAAGTGATCGTAATTTTGTTCACTGAAGCTTTCTTT
TRBV7-9	TRBJ2-2	-	TRBD2	CAGGRDTGELFF	TGTGCCGGGGGGAGGGACACCGGGGAGCTGTTTTTT
TRBV18	TRBJ1-2	-	-	CASSPGPGREGYTF	TGTGCCAGCTCACCAGGGCCAGGTCGGGAAGGCTACACCTTC
TRBV19	TRBJ2-4	-	-	CASSQSGVGKNIQYF	TGTGCCAGTAGTCAGTCAGGGGTTGGCAAAAACATTCAGTACTTC
TRBV10-3	TRBJ1-5	few	-	CAISVEGGSNQPQHF	TGTGCCATCAGTGTAGAGGGAGGGAGCAATCAGCCCCAGCATTTT
TRBV28	TRBJ2-7	-	-	CASSFQLQGVVEQYF	TGTGCCAGCAGTTTCCAATTACAGGGAGTGGTCGAGCAGTACTTC
TRBV5-1	TRBJ2-7	-	-	CASSPSSIYEQYF	TGCGCCAGCAGCCCCTCCTCCATCTACGAGCAGTACTTC
TRBV6-6	TRBJ1-1	-	TRBD1	CASSNPTGGPNTEAFF	TGTGCCAGCAGTAATCCGACAGGGGGCCCGAACACTGAAGCTTTCTTT
TRBV27	TRBJ1-2	-	TRBD1	CASSPTFQGDMITNYGYTF	TGTGCCAGCAGTCCCACCTTCCAGGGGGATATGATAACTAACTATGGCTACACCTTC
TRBV11-1	TRBJ2-5	-	TRBD1	CASSPRTGKETQYF	TGTGCCAGCAGCCCCAGGACAGGGAAGGAGACCCAGTACTTC
TRBV11-2	TRBJ2-2	-	-	CASSSQNTGELFF	TGTGCCAGCAGCTCACAAAACACCGGGGAGCTGTTTTTT
TRBV19	TRBJ2-5	-	TRBD2	CASSIGTSGIFQETQYF	TGTGCCAGTAGTATTGGGACTAGCGGGATCTTCCAAGAGACCCAGTACTTC
TRBV5-1	TRBJ1-1	-	-	CASSALGEEVTEAFF	TGCGCCAGCAGCGCCCTCGGGGAGGAGGTCACTGAAGCTTTCTTT
TRBV6-5	TRBJ1-4	few	-	CASSPRISRNEKLFF	TGTGCCAGCAGTCCAAGAATCTCCCGGAATGAAAAACTGTTTTTT
TRBV28	TRBJ1-1	-	TRBD1	CASIRQGFTEAFF	TGTGCCAGCATTAGACAGGGATTCACTGAAGCTTTCTTT